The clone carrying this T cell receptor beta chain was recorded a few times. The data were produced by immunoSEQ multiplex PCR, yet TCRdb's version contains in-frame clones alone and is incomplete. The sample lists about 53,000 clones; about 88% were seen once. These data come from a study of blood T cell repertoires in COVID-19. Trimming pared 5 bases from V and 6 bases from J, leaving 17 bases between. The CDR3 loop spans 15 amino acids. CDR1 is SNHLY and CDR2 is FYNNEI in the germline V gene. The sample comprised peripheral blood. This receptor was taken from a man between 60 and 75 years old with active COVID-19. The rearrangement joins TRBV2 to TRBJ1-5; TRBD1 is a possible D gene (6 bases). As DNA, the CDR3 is TGTGCCAGCAGTCCTCCTGGGGCAGGGGTTCAGCCCCAGCATTTT. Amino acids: CASSPPGAGVQPQHF.